This T cell receptor (beta chain) was sequenced for a study of response to subunit inactivated influenza vaccine. About this clonotype: As yet, its antigen is unknown.

TCRdb reanalysed the RT-PCR reads using MiXCR and keeps one entry per CDR3 protein. The sample records under 950,000 distinct CDR3 sequences, 21% being singletons. Germline values: CDR1 MGHRA, CDR2 YSYEKL. This CDR3 comprises 14 residues. The V gene lost 1 base and the J gene lost 5 bases, with 10 bases spanning the gap. General study points: Each seasonal influenza vaccination recruits few new T cells, the authors suggested.

The source is a man over 45 who received an inactivated influenza vaccine. V and J are TRBV4-1 and TRBJ2-3; D possibly corresponds to TRBD2 (5 bases). The material was PBMCs from blood, obtained roughly 5 days after vaccination. This CDR3 is CASSQAGMGDTQYF. CDR3 nucleotides: TGCGCCAGCAGCCAAGCCGGGATGGGAGATACGCAGTATTTT.